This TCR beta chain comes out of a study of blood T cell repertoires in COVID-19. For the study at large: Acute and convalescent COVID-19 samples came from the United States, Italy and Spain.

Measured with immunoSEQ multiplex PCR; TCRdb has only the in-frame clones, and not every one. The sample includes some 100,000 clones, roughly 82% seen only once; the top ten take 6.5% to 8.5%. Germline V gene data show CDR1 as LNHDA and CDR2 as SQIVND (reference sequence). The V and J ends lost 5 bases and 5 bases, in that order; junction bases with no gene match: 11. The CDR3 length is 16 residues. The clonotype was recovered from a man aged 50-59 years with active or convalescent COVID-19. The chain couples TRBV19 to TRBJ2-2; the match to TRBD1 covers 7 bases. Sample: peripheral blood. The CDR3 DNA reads TGTGCCAGTAGTCAAAAGACAGGGTCGAGGACCGGGGAGCTGTTTTTT. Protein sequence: CASSQKTGSRTGELFF.